Given below is one T cell receptor (beta chain) in context. This specimen comes from a study of blood T cell repertoires in COVID-19. Recruits, aged roughly 18 to 89 years, lived in around 24 US areas. This table comes from immunoSEQ multiplex PCR, and its TCRdb copy is limited to in-frame clones, with some not included. The sample yields 300,000 to 400,000 clones, 85% seen once. The germline V gene has CDR1 MGHRA and CDR2 YSYEKL. CDR3 length equals 14 residues. With 4 bases removed from V and 7 bases from J, the gap between germline ends came to 16 bases. This clonotype was obtained from a woman aged 25 to 45 who had been exposed to COVID-19. J is TRBJ1-2 and V is TRBV4-1; a possible D gene is TRBD1 (6 bases). Sequenced: PBMCs or T cells enriched from blood (not recorded which). In DNA form, the CDR3 reads TGCGCCAGCAGCCGCGGACAGTGGGGAGCTGGCTACACCTTC. Residues: CASSRGQWGAGYTF.